Below, one TCR beta chain is given with its context. Its antigen is undetermined. The method was immunoSEQ multiplex PCR; TCRdb's version includes in-frame clones alone and lacks a portion of them. This table has about 61,000 clones, approximately 90% appearing once. This sample stems from a study of T cell responses to AZD1222 COVID-19 vaccine. As for the study in general: Second-dose intervals near 4 or 12 weeks were combined. Study-wide results and caveats: Mapped onto spike, vaccine-associated CD4 TCRs spanned it and were dominant at 160-218 and 743-854. Spike-specific TCR breadth and depth rose after two AZD1222 doses. Repertoire sampling happened only post peak T cell response.

CDR3 length equals 14 residues. The V gene end was trimmed by 5 bases and the J gene end by 5 bases; junction bases not matched to a gene: 5. Per germline, CDR1 SGHDN and CDR2 FVKESK. Sequenced here: peripheral blood, sampled on day 0 of AZD1222 vaccination. This clonotype was sampled from an adult in good health. J is TRBJ1-3 and V is TRBV14; 8 bases are shared with TRBD1. The CDR3 nucleotides are TGTGCCAGCAGCACCCGGACAGGGCGAAACACCATATATTTT. Protein: CASSTRTGRNTIYF. Full variable domain (outside the CDR3, taken from reference TRBV14 and TRBJ1-3): EAGVTQFPSHSVIEKGQTVTLRCDPISGHDNLYWYRRVMGKEIKFLLHFVKESKQDESGMPNNRFLAERTGGTYSTLKVQPAELEDSGVYFCASSTRTGRNTIYFGEGSWLTVV.